This is a list of T cell receptor beta chains from one sample in a study of a mutant IDH1 vaccine in newly diagnosed glioma. Measured with immunoSEQ multiplex PCR; TCRdb has only the in-frame clones, and not every one. Of some 80,000 clones listed, around 85% were seen once; the top ten hold roughly 0.81%. No antigen has been identified for these receptors. The sample here was PBMCs, taken from a glioma patient whose treatment included an IDH1 peptide vaccine. The source of these receptors is a woman between 45 and 60 years old with glioma. Each CDR3 is given with its conserved first and last residue. The order of the fields is D gene, J gene, clone size, V gene, CDR3 DNA, CDR3 protein. The D gene is left open where the match is weak. A row's size may be missing; if present it is once, few, many or a size class.

D gene: TRBD2
J gene: TRBJ2-1
clone size: .
V gene: TRBV11-2
CDR3 DNA: TGTGCCAGCAGTTCGGGACTAGCGGGATTCCCTTACAATGAGCAGTTCTTC
CDR3 protein: CASSSGLAGFPYNEQFF

D gene: TRBD1
J gene: TRBJ2-7
clone size: .
V gene: TRBV5-1
CDR3 DNA: TGCGCCAGCAGCCGATGGACAGGGGCGCCCTACGAGCAGTACTTC
CDR3 protein: CASSRWTGAPYEQYF

D gene: TRBD1
J gene: TRBJ2-1
clone size: .
V gene: TRBV9
CDR3 DNA: TGTGCCAGCAGCGCAAACAGGGGCGCCAGCTCCTACAATGAGCAGTTCTTC
CDR3 protein: CASSANRGASSYNEQFF

D gene: TRBD1
J gene: TRBJ2-2
clone size: .
V gene: TRBV5-8
CDR3 DNA: TGTGCCAGCAGCCTGGGACAGTCCACCGGGGAGCTGTTTTTT
CDR3 protein: CASSLGQSTGELFF

D gene: .
J gene: TRBJ2-3
clone size: .
V gene: TRBV7-9
CDR3 DNA: TGTGCCAGCAGCTTCCAGAACACAGATACGCAGTATTTT
CDR3 protein: CASSFQNTDTQYF

D gene: TRBD2
J gene: TRBJ2-1
clone size: .
V gene: TRBV27
CDR3 DNA: TGTGCCAGCAGTCCTAGACTAGCGGGAGGGAGTGAGCAGTTCTTC
CDR3 protein: CASSPRLAGGSEQFF

D gene: .
J gene: TRBJ2-3
clone size: .
V gene: TRBV28
CDR3 DNA: TGTGCCAGCAGTTCGACCGCCTTGGGGGGATTCGGAGATACGCAGTATTTT
CDR3 protein: CASSSTALGGFGDTQYF

D gene: TRBD1
J gene: TRBJ1-2
clone size: .
V gene: TRBV7-8
CDR3 DNA: TGTGCCAGCAGCGCTTCGACAGGGATTCTCTATGGCTACACCTTC
CDR3 protein: CASSASTGILYGYTF

D gene: TRBD2
J gene: TRBJ2-3
clone size: once
V gene: TRBV7-9
CDR3 DNA: TGTGCCAGCAGCCCCGGACTAGCGGGAGCTTTCGCAGATACGCAGTATTTT
CDR3 protein: CASSPGLAGAFADTQYF

D gene: TRBD1
J gene: TRBJ1-1
clone size: .
V gene: TRBV30
CDR3 DNA: TGTGCCTGGAGCTCCCTCGACAGGGCGGACACTGAAGCTTTCTTT
CDR3 protein: CAWSSLDRADTEAFF

D gene: TRBD2
J gene: TRBJ2-1
clone size: .
V gene: TRBV7-2
CDR3 DNA: TGTGCCAGCAGCTTAGATACGGGAGGCTACAATGAGCAGTTCTTC
CDR3 protein: CASSLDTGGYNEQFF

D gene: TRBD1
J gene: TRBJ1-2
clone size: .
V gene: TRBV10-3
CDR3 DNA: TGTGCCATCACCACAGGGGGGGGTGGCTACACCTTC
CDR3 protein: CAITTGGGGYTF

D gene: .
J gene: TRBJ1-1
clone size: .
V gene: TRBV7-6
CDR3 DNA: TGTGCCAGCAGCTTAGCGGAGGTGGGGAACACTGAAGCTTTCTTT
CDR3 protein: CASSLAEVGNTEAFF

D gene: TRBD1
J gene: TRBJ1-5
clone size: .
V gene: TRBV7-9
CDR3 DNA: TGTGCCAGCAGCTTAAGTACAGGGGGCGCGATTAGTAATCAGCCCCAGCATTTT
CDR3 protein: CASSLSTGGAISNQPQHF

D gene: .
J gene: TRBJ2-1
clone size: .
V gene: TRBV28
CDR3 DNA: TGTGCCAGCACCTTTCCACAAAACAATGAGCAGTTCTTC
CDR3 protein: CASTFPQNNEQFF

D gene: TRBD2
J gene: TRBJ2-3
clone size: .
V gene: TRBV28
CDR3 DNA: TGTGCCAGCAGTTTCCCGGCGGGAGACACAGATACGCAGTATTTT
CDR3 protein: CASSFPAGDTDTQYF

D gene: TRBD2
J gene: TRBJ2-3
clone size: .
V gene: TRBV6-6
CDR3 DNA: TGTGCCAGCAGTCACGGGACTAGACCAGATACGCAGTATTTT
CDR3 protein: CASSHGTRPDTQYF

D gene: TRBD1
J gene: TRBJ1-1
clone size: .
V gene: TRBV2
CDR3 DNA: TGTGCCAGCAGTGGACATAGGACAGGGGTTGCTGAAGCTTTCTTT
CDR3 protein: CASSGHRTGVAEAFF

D gene: .
J gene: TRBJ1-1
clone size: .
V gene: TRBV30
CDR3 DNA: TGTGCCTGGAGCCCCGTAGCAATGAACACTGAAGCTTTCTTT
CDR3 protein: CAWSPVAMNTEAFF

D gene: .
J gene: TRBJ2-3
clone size: .
V gene: TRBV4-2
CDR3 DNA: TGTGCCAGCAGCTCCACAGATACGCAGTATTTT
CDR3 protein: CASSSTDTQYF

D gene: .
J gene: TRBJ2-2
clone size: .
V gene: TRBV9
CDR3 DNA: TGTGCCAGCAGCGTAGCAGGCGGGACGAACACCGGGGAGCTGTTTTTT
CDR3 protein: CASSVAGGTNTGELFF

D gene: .
J gene: TRBJ2-7
clone size: .
V gene: TRBV11-2
CDR3 DNA: TGTGCCAGCAGCTTCGCAGGGTCCCGCTCCTACGAGCAGTACTTC
CDR3 protein: CASSFAGSRSYEQYF

D gene: .
J gene: TRBJ2-2
clone size: .
V gene: TRBV9
CDR3 DNA: TGTGCCAGCAGCACTAGCGGGGAGCTGTTTTTT
CDR3 protein: CASSTSGELFF

D gene: .
J gene: TRBJ2-2
clone size: .
V gene: TRBV19
CDR3 DNA: TGTGCCAGAAGGACAGTGAACACCGGGGAGCTGTTTTTT
CDR3 protein: CARRTVNTGELFF

D gene: .
J gene: TRBJ2-2
clone size: .
V gene: TRBV7-8
CDR3 DNA: TGTGCCAGCAACCCGGGGGCCGGGGAGCTGTTTTTT
CDR3 protein: CASNPGAGELFF

D gene: TRBD1
J gene: TRBJ2-7
clone size: .
V gene: TRBV7-3
CDR3 DNA: TGTGCCAGCAGCATGGGACAGGGGGCATACGAGCAGTACTTC
CDR3 protein: CASSMGQGAYEQYF

D gene: .
J gene: TRBJ2-1
clone size: .
V gene: TRBV18
CDR3 DNA: TGTGCCAGCTCACCCACCCCAATTGAGCAGTTCTTC
CDR3 protein: CASSPTPIEQFF

D gene: .
J gene: TRBJ2-7
clone size: .
V gene: TRBV5-8
CDR3 DNA: TGTGCCAGCAGCTCTTGGGGGAGCTCCTACGAGCAGTACTTC
CDR3 protein: CASSSWGSSYEQYF

D gene: TRBD2
J gene: TRBJ2-2
clone size: .
V gene: TRBV7-2
CDR3 DNA: TGTGCCAGCAGCTTATATGGGACTAGCGGCACCGGGGAGCTGTTTTTT
CDR3 protein: CASSLYGTSGTGELFF

D gene: .
J gene: TRBJ2-5
clone size: .
V gene: TRBV6-1
CDR3 DNA: TGTGCCAGCAGTCGCGGAAGTCAAGAGACCCAGTACTTC
CDR3 protein: CASSRGSQETQYF

D gene: TRBD2
J gene: TRBJ2-1
clone size: .
V gene: TRBV29-1
CDR3 DNA: TGCAGCGTTGAACCCGGCTCTAGCGGGAGCCTTCCCCAGTTCTTC
CDR3 protein: CSVEPGSSGSLPQFF

D gene: TRBD2
J gene: TRBJ2-7
clone size: .
V gene: TRBV5-4
CDR3 DNA: TGTGCCAGCAGCTTCGGACTAGCGGGAGCACAGGAGCAGTACTTC
CDR3 protein: CASSFGLAGAQEQYF

D gene: .
J gene: TRBJ2-7
clone size: .
V gene: TRBV7-2
CDR3 DNA: TGTGCCAGCAGCAATTCCGGGACACCGCTTTTGGACTTC
CDR3 protein: CASSNSGTPLLDF

D gene: .
J gene: TRBJ1-4
clone size: .
V gene: TRBV30
CDR3 DNA: TGTGCCTGGAGAGCCGGGAGAGCGTCTAATGAAAAACTGTTTTTT
CDR3 protein: CAWRAGRASNEKLFF

D gene: .
J gene: TRBJ2-7
clone size: .
V gene: TRBV5-1
CDR3 DNA: TGCGCCAGCAGCTTGGCGCAGTCATCCCCCCACGAGCAGTACTTC
CDR3 protein: CASSLAQSSPHEQYF

D gene: .
J gene: TRBJ2-7
clone size: .
V gene: TRBV2
CDR3 DNA: TGTGCCAGCAGCCCTAAAGGATACGAGCAGTACTTC
CDR3 protein: CASSPKGYEQYF

D gene: .
J gene: TRBJ1-3
clone size: .
V gene: TRBV19
CDR3 DNA: TGTGCCAGTACTGAAAACGTCTCTGGAAACACCATATATTTT
CDR3 protein: CASTENVSGNTIYF

D gene: .
J gene: TRBJ2-1
clone size: .
V gene: TRBV6-5
CDR3 DNA: TGTGCCAGCAGTTACGGGGTAGCCCTTTCCTACAATGAGCAGTTCTTC
CDR3 protein: CASSYGVALSYNEQFF

D gene: TRBD2
J gene: TRBJ2-1
clone size: .
V gene: TRBV2
CDR3 DNA: TGTGCCAGCAGACCGGGACTAGCGGGAGGGACTGAGCAGTTCTTC
CDR3 protein: CASRPGLAGGTEQFF

D gene: .
J gene: TRBJ2-3
clone size: once
V gene: TRBV9
CDR3 DNA: TGTGCCAGCAGCCCCCCGGGGGCGCGGGATACGCAGTATTTT
CDR3 protein: CASSPPGARDTQYF

D gene: TRBD1
J gene: TRBJ1-1
clone size: .
V gene: TRBV5-1
CDR3 DNA: TGCGCCAGCAGCTTGGCACCGGGACAGGGGCGGCCTGAAGCTTTCTTT
CDR3 protein: CASSLAPGQGRPEAFF

D gene: .
J gene: TRBJ2-7
clone size: once
V gene: TRBV13
CDR3 DNA: TGTGCCAGCAGCTCCTCTAGCGACTCCTACGAGCAGTACTTC
CDR3 protein: CASSSSSDSYEQYF

D gene: TRBD1
J gene: TRBJ2-5
clone size: .
V gene: TRBV7-3
CDR3 DNA: TGTGCCAGCAGTCGAGGGACAGGGGAGACCCAGTACTTC
CDR3 protein: CASSRGTGETQYF

D gene: .
J gene: TRBJ2-1
clone size: .
V gene: TRBV10-3
CDR3 DNA: TGTGCCATCAGGGACAGCGCCTACAATGAGCAGCTCTTC
CDR3 protein: CAIRDSAYNEQLF

D gene: TRBD1
J gene: TRBJ2-1
clone size: .
V gene: TRBV28
CDR3 DNA: TGTGCCAGCAGTTTATATGGGACAGGTGACAATGAGCAGTTCTTC
CDR3 protein: CASSLYGTGDNEQFF